These 6 T cell receptor beta chains were sequenced from one sample in a study of radiotherapy plus CTLA-4 blockade in lung cancer. TCRdb's copy holds only in-frame clones and misses some; the assay was immunoSEQ multiplex PCR. The table records almost 55,000 clones, 79% of them present only once. Sequenced material: peripheral blood, taken from a patient treated with radiotherapy plus ipilimumab. All receptors come from a human donor with non-small cell lung cancer who had a partial response to radiotherapy plus ipilimumab.

The chain is built from TRBV4-1 and TRBJ1-2; D call uncertain. Germline values: CDR1 MGHRA, CDR2 YSYEKL. The CDR3 length is 15 residues. The ends were cut back, 0 bases at V and 4 bases at J, with 12 bases in the middle. This CDR3 reads CASSQDFADSYGYTF. Written as DNA, the CDR3 is TGCGCCAGCAGCCAAGATTTTGCGGACTCCTATGGCTACACCTTC.

Within the sample, this clone is medium-sized. This rearrangement joins TRBV10-3 to TRBJ2-3, with 13 bases fitting TRBD2. The V gene end was trimmed by 4 bases and the J gene end by 5 bases; junction bases not matched to a gene: 15. Germline V gene lookup returns CDR1 ENHRY and CDR2 SYGVKD. CDR3 size: 19 residues. Here the CDR3 DNA reads TGTGCCATCAGTGGCTCGGCCCCTACTAGCGGGGGGGAAATAGATACGCAGTATTTT. As protein: CAISGSAPTSGGEIDTQYF.

The chain carries TRBV5-6 and TRBJ1-2, with D unresolved. V gave up 2 bases and J gave up 3 bases, with 11 bases separating them. Germline V lookup: CDR1 SGHDT, CDR2 YYEEEE. The CDR3 length is 14 residues. The CDR3 is CASSFREGDYGYTF. The CDR3 region has the DNA TGTGCCAGCAGCTTTAGGGAGGGAGACTATGGCTACACCTTC.

The chain recombines TRBV5-6 with TRBJ1-1; the D gene is possibly TRBD1 (6 bases). Germline V gene sequence: CDR1 SGHDT, CDR2 YYEEEE. V lost 3 bases and J lost 5, with 20 bases in between. The CDR3 runs to 16 residues. For the CDR3, the DNA is TGTGCCAGCAGCTATGATCCGGGGGGCGCATGGACTGAAGCTTTCTTT. Translating it yields CASSYDPGGAWTEAFF. Combining the CDR3 with reference TRBV5-6 and TRBJ1-1 gives the whole variable domain DAGVTQSPTHLIKTRGQQVTLRCSPKSGHDTVSWYQQALGQGPQFIFQYYEEEERQRGNFPDRFSGHQFPNYSSELNVNALLLGDSALYLCASSYDPGGAWTEAFFGQGTRLTVV.

The rearrangement uses TRBV5-1 and TRBJ2-3; 9 bases line up with TRBD2. The CDR3 runs 16 residues. Per germline, CDR1 SGHRS and CDR2 YFSETQ. Unmatched junction bases numbered 6, after V lost 4 bases and J lost 0 bases. The CDR3 nucleotides read TGCGCCAGCAGCGAGAGTAGCGGGAGAAGCACAGATACGCAGTATTTT. This gives the protein CASSESSGRSTDTQYF.

V is TRBV27 and J is TRBJ1-2; D is ambiguous. The CDR3 runs to 13 residues. CDR1 MNHEY and CDR2 SMNVEV come from the germline V gene (reference sequence). The V end was cut by 8 bases, the J end by 6 bases, with 16 bases between. CDR3 sequence reads: CASGMATFHGYTF. The CDR3 region has the DNA TGTGCCAGCGGCATGGCCACCTTCCATGGCTACACCTTC.